This entry describes one T cell receptor (beta chain). The entry originates in a study of blood T cell repertoires in COVID-19. Repertoires were generated with immunoSEQ multiplex PCR, while TCRdb's copy carries only in-frame clones and drops some. The profile shows a few hundred thousand clones, over 75% of them singletons. This CDR3 region has 17 residues. Germline V CDR1 and CDR2: SGHTA, FQGNSA. The trim removed 3 bases at V and 4 bases at J, leaving 5 bases unmatched. This TCR derives from a woman between 40 and 55 years old who had recovered from COVID-19. The specimen was PBMCs or T cells enriched from blood (not recorded which). This chain uses TRBV7-2 with TRBJ2-6; 11 bases map to TRBD2. In DNA, the CDR3 is TGTGCCAGCAGCTTTAGCGGGGGGGCTGGAGGGGCCAACGTCCTGACTTTC. It translates to CASSFSGGAGGANVLTF.